The clone carrying this T cell receptor beta chain has at least ten counts. Its antigen is currently unknown. Overnight CMV lysate stimulation of fresh PBMCs defined donor CMV status by CD4+ IFNgamma. The data stem from a study of naive and memory T cell subsets. Findings and limits, study-wide: In naive cells, over 90% of TCR sequences were seen only once. RNA-based TCR counts may shift with T cell activation and differentiation.

The beta constant-region primer was an equimolar mix of two oligonucleotides covering TRBC1 and TRBC2. Ligated cDNA was amplified by four rounds of PCR with nested alpha and beta constant-region primers and SP2. TCRdb re-called the UMI-ligation and nested PCR reads with MiXCR, one entry per CDR3 protein. Here the sample spans around 110,000 distinct CDR3 sequences, 36% being singletons. The clonotype comes from a human donor in good health. Sequenced: central memory CD4+ T cells from blood.

The CDR3 is CSASLHIFTDTQYF. In nucleotides, the CDR3 is TGCAGTGCTAGCCTCCACATTTTCACAGATACGCAGTATTTT. The rearrangement links TRBV20-1 to TRBJ2-3; D is unresolved. The CDR3 sequence is 14 residues long. V was shortened by 3 bases and J by 2 bases, with 12 bases between the two germline ends. Germline V gene data show CDR1 as DFQATT and CDR2 as SNEGSKA (reference sequence).